The 7 T cell receptor beta chains reported below all come from one sample, sequenced in a study of T cells after yellow fever vaccination. MiXCR, applied by TCRdb to the 5' RACE reads, yields one record per CDR3 protein. This table holds 250,000 to 350,000 distinct CDR3 sequences, around 6.8% found once. Source: PBMCs, taken about 49 days after the first yellow fever vaccination. The receptor set was obtained from a man aged 18 to 35 who received the YFV17D yellow fever vaccine.

This chain joins TRBV7-9 and TRBJ2-2, with D possibly being TRBD2 (5 bases). The length of the CDR3 is 15 residues. The germline V and J ends were trimmed by 8 bases and 7 bases, with 20 bases remaining between them. Germline values: CDR1 SEHNR, CDR2 FQNEAQ (reference sequence). The CDR3: CASQTRGPAGGELFF. The CDR3 coding sequence is TGTGCCAGCCAAACTAGAGGACCTGCTGGCGGGGAGCTGTTTTTT.

This chain connects TRBV7-2 to TRBJ1-3, with D unresolved. The CDR3 spans 16 residues. Germline V lookup: CDR1 SGHTA, CDR2 FQGNSA. Trimming took off 2 bases at V and 0 bases at J, with 11 bases between the two ends. The CDR3 region has the DNA TGTGCCAGCAGCTTAATAACTCCTCTCTCTGGAAACACCATATATTTT. Translated, it gives CASSLITPLSGNTIYF.

This clonotype was detected only a few times. The CDR3 protein is CASSQVTVNHLFF. In DNA, the CDR3 is TGCGCCAGCAGCCAAGTGACAGTTAACCATCTTTTCTTT. This chain joins TRBV4-3 and TRBJ1-1, with D maybe TRBD1 (5 bases). V lost 1 base and J 13 bases, leaving 16 bases between the germline ends. From germline, CDR1 is LGHNA and CDR2 YSLEER. The CDR3 consists of 13 residues.

This clonotype was seen a handful of times. The chain couples TRBV12-3 or TRBV12-4 to TRBJ2-7; D assignment may be TRBD1 or TRBD2 (6 bases each). V lost 4 bases to trimming and J lost 2 bases, with 15 bases between them. The CDR3 runs to 15 residues. The CDR3 DNA reads as TGTGCCAGCAGTTACTCCCAGGAGGGGGCCTACGAGCAGTACTTC. This translates into CASSYSQEGAYEQYF.

This clonotype occurred a few times. The J gene is TRBJ2-1, the V gene TRBV20-1; 10 nucleotides line up with TRBD1. This CDR3 has 16 residues. The V gene end was trimmed by 6 bases and the J gene end by 9 bases; junction bases not matched to a gene: 17. In germline, CDR1 is DFQATT, CDR2 SNEGSKA (reference sequence). Written as DNA, the CDR3 is TGCAGTGCGCCCCCGCCCGGGACAGGGGTCTGGGGTGAGCAGTTCTTC. The encoded protein is CSAPPPGTGVWGEQFF.

In this sample, this clonotype turned up many times. J is TRBJ1-1 and V is TRBV5-6; D unresolved. Per the germline V gene, CDR1 is SGHDT and CDR2 is YYEEEE. Trimming left V 0 bases short and J 1 base short, with 13 bases between. The CDR3 has 16 amino acids. The CDR3 sequence is CASSLGIQAGNTEAFF. Here the CDR3 DNA reads TGTGCCAGCAGCTTGGGCATCCAGGCAGGGAACACTGAAGCTTTCTTT.

The sample holds a few counts of this clonotype. The rearrangement links TRBV4-3 to TRBJ2-3; 7 bases map to TRBD2. Germline V gene sequence: CDR1 LGHNA, CDR2 YSLEER. The CDR3 totals 16 residues. V lost 3 bases and J lost 1; bases outside the gene matches: 7. This CDR3 reads CASSQSWAGGTDTQYF. The DNA for the CDR3 is TGCGCCAGCAGCCAGTCTTGGGCGGGGGGCACAGATACGCAGTATTTT.